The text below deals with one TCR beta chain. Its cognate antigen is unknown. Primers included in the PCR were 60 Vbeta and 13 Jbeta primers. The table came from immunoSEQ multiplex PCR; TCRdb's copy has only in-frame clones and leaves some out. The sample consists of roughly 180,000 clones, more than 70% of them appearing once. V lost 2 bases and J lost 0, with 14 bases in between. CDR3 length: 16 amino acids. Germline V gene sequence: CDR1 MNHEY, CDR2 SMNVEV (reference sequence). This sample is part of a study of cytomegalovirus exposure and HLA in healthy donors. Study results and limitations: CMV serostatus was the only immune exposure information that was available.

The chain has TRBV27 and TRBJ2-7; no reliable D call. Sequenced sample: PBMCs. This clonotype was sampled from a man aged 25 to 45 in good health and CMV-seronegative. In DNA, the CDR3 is TGTGCCAGCAGTTTAGACCTGTCGGAGAGCTCCTACGAGCAGTACTTC. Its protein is CASSLDLSESSYEQYF.